The 17 T cell receptor beta chains reported below all come from one sample, sequenced in a study. TCRdb called the 5' RACE reads again in MiXCR, with one record for every CDR3 protein. The table lists under 35,000 distinct CDR3 sequences, around 22% of them singletons. The sequenced material came from memory CD4+ T cells sorted from blood. This sample's subset: memory CD4+ T cells, CD4+CD45RO+CD25-. All receptors come from a female donor with breast cancer.

This clonotype was detected only a few times. The genes are TRBV12-3 or TRBV12-4 and TRBJ2-4; 7 bases match TRBD1. After removal of 6 bases from V and 5 bases from J, the junction contained 7 bases not matched to a gene. This CDR3 contains 14 residues. The CDR3 coding sequence is TGTGCCAGCAGCCCCAGGGACAGCCAAAACATTCAGTACTTC. Its protein is CASSPRDSQNIQYF.

This clonotype occurred many times. CDR3 DNA sequence: TGTGCCAGCAGTCTGACATTTGAGCAGTTCTTC. It is translated as CASSLTFEQFF. This chain uses TRBV6-6 with TRBJ2-1; D call uncertain. The V end was cut by 5 bases, the J end by 9 bases, with 8 bases between. The CDR3 is 11 residues long. Germline V CDR1 and CDR2: MNHNY, SVGAGI (reference sequence).

This clonotype came up a few times. CDR3 region: CASSITTNTEAFF. The CDR3 DNA reads TGCGCCAGCAGCATCACAACGAACACTGAAGCTTTCTTT. The chain couples TRBV5-1 to TRBJ1-1; D unresolved. Germline V gives CDR1 SGHRS, CDR2 YFSETQ. The CDR3 extends over 13 amino acids. Trimming cost V 4 bases and J 1 base, with 8 bases left between them.

This chain links TRBV20-1 with TRBJ1-5, with D tentatively TRBD1 (6 bases). This CDR3 contains 15 residues. Trimming left V 5 bases short and J 7 bases short, with 21 bases between. Germline lookup yields CDR1 DFQATT and CDR2 SNEGSKA (reference sequence). The CDR3 DNA reads TGCAGTGCTTCTATCCGGGACAAGGCCAGCCAGCCCCAGCATTTT. It translates to CSASIRDKASQPQHF.

V gene TRBV28 combines with J gene TRBJ2-7, with D uncertain. CDR1 and CDR2 (germline): MDHEN, SYDVKM. The CDR3 spans 13 residues. Trimming shortened V by 4 bases and J by 3 bases, and 10 bases separated the two germline ends. The DNA of the CDR3 is TGTGCCAGCAGTTCCCTTGACGGCTACGAGCAGTACTTC. It codes for CASSSLDGYEQYF.

V gene TRBV4-3 combines with J gene TRBJ2-5, with D tentatively TRBD1 (6 bases). Germline CDR1 and CDR2: LGHNA and YSLEER. V lost 1 base and J lost 5, with 14 bases in between. This CDR3 is built from 15 residues. DNA for the CDR3: TGCGCCAGCAGCCAAGTTTGGACAGTCGGCGAGACCCAGTACTTC. Encoded protein: CASSQVWTVGETQYF.

Comments on this clonotype: This sequence may be a read error, since a much larger clone differs from it by one base. This chain uses TRBV20-1 with TRBJ2-7, with D possibly called TRBD1 or TRBD2 (5 bases each). The CDR3 has 13 amino acids. CDR1 DFQATT and CDR2 SNEGSKA come from the germline V gene (reference sequence). Trimming took 8 bases from V and 0 from J, leaving 14 bases between them. The CDR3 DNA reads as TGCAGTACCTTCCGGGGCGGCTCCTACGAGCAGTACTTC. This encodes CSTFRGGSYEQYF.

The chain combines TRBV4-1 with TRBJ2-2; the D call may be TRBD1 or TRBD2 (5 bases each). V was shortened by 0 bases and J by 5 bases, with 10 bases between the two germline ends. CDR3 length equals 15 residues. Germline V CDR1 and CDR2: MGHRA, YSYEKL. This CDR3 reads CASSQEQGGTGELFF. The DNA of the CDR3 is TGCGCCAGCAGCCAAGAGCAGGGCGGGACCGGGGAGCTGTTTTTT.

The V gene is TRBV7-9, the J gene TRBJ2-1; no reliable D call. V shed 2 bases and J shed 3 bases, with 5 bases lying between them. CDR3 length: 13 residues. The germline CDR1 and CDR2 sequences are SEHNR and FQNEAQ (reference sequence). The CDR3 DNA reads TGTGCCAGCAGCTTAACTAACTACAATGAGCAGTTCTTC. Its protein product is CASSLTNYNEQFF.

In its sample, this clonotype was seen a few times. In DNA, the CDR3 is TGCGCCAGCAGTGCAGTCAGTGACACAGATACGCAGTATTTT. Amino acid sequence: CASSAVSDTDTQYF. The genes are TRBV10-1 and TRBJ2-3, with D hard to call. The germline V and J ends were trimmed by 4 bases and 2 bases, with 10 bases remaining between them. The V gene's germline CDR1 is WNHNN and CDR2 SYGVQD (reference sequence). The CDR3 length is 14 residues.

This clonotype is labeled medium-sized. This sequence joins TRBV20-1 and TRBJ2-1; D uncertain. The germline CDR1 and CDR2 sequences are DFQATT and SNEGSKA (reference sequence). Trimming took off 6 bases at V and 5 bases at J, with 17 bases between the two ends. This CDR3 has 14 amino acids. The CDR3 here is CSAPDPEWHNEQFF. DNA for the CDR3: TGCAGTGCACCGGACCCGGAGTGGCACAATGAGCAGTTCTTC.

The chain carries TRBV7-9 and TRBJ2-5; TRBD2 might be the D (6 bases). V lost 4 bases and J lost 2, with 14 bases in between. Germline V gives CDR1 SEHNR, CDR2 FQNEAQ (reference sequence). CDR3 length equals 15 residues. Here the CDR3 DNA reads TGTGCCAGCAGCTCGGAGGTGGGGAGGCAAGAGACCCAGTACTTC. This gives the protein CASSSEVGRQETQYF. Full variable domain (outside the CDR3, taken from reference TRBV7-9 and TRBJ2-5): DTGVSQNPRHKITKRGQNVTFRCDPISEHNRLYWYRQTLGQGPEFLTYFQNEAQLEKSRLLSDRFSAERPKGSFSTLEIQRTEQGDSAMYLCASSSEVGRQETQYFGPGTRLLVL.

This chain connects TRBV7-9 to TRBJ1-4; unclear D gene. The germline gives CDR1 SEHNR, CDR2 FQNEAQ (reference sequence). Trimming took 4 bases from V and 8 from J, leaving 14 bases between them. The CDR3 covers 14 residues. CDR3 protein: CASSWTDDGEKLFF. The CDR3, as DNA: TGTGCCAGCAGCTGGACCGATGACGGGGAAAAACTGTTTTTT.

This clonotype appeared many times. The rearrangement joins TRBV7-3 to TRBJ1-2; tentative D call: TRBD1 (5 bases). The germline gives CDR1 SGHTA, CDR2 FQGTGA. The CDR3 covers 16 residues. V was cut by 5 bases and J by 1 base, with 17 bases left in between. The DNA for the CDR3 is TGTGCCAGCAGCCCACTGGGGGGGTTAGTTAACTATGGCTACACCTTC. Translated, it gives CASSPLGGLVNYGYTF.

About this clonotype: This clone may be a read error of a much larger clone one base away. The CDR3 does not close with the conserved phenylalanine or tryptophan, likely indicating a read error. The chain combines TRBV5-1 with TRBJ2-2; D is unclear. This CDR3 contains 12 residues. Trimming stripped 0 bases from V and 6 bases from J, with 3 bases between. CDR1 is SGHRS and CDR2 is YFSETQ in the germline V gene. CDR3 sequence reads: CASSLVSGELFL. The CDR3 region has the DNA TGCGCCAGCAGCTTGGTCTCCGGGGAGCTGTTTCTT.

J is TRBJ2-7 and V is TRBV20-1; 11 nucleotides align to TRBD2. Germline V gives CDR1 DFQATT, CDR2 SNEGSKA (reference sequence). The CDR3 is 13 residues long. V lost 7 bases and J lost 4; bases outside the gene matches: 6. The CDR3 here is CSVVGLADYEQYF. The CDR3 DNA follows: TGCAGTGTCGTGGGACTAGCGGATTACGAGCAGTACTTC.

The chain links TRBV20-1 to TRBJ2-1; 13 bases fit TRBD2. Trimming removed 2 bases from V and 6 bases from J; junction bases left unmatched: 7. CDR1 and CDR2 (germline): DFQATT, SNEGSKA (reference sequence). This CDR3 is built from 16 residues. The CDR3 reads CSARILRTSGSNEQFF. The DNA for the CDR3 is TGCAGTGCTAGAATACTCAGGACTAGCGGGAGCAATGAGCAGTTCTTC.